The 30 T cell receptor beta chains in this list originate from one sample, sequenced in a study of T cells expressing NK-cell markers. TCRdb reprocessed the 5' RACE reads, keeping one entry per CDR3 protein, no DNA. The sample table includes over 100,000 distinct CDR3 sequences. Sequenced input: blood T cells: a sorted CD56 or NKG2C T cell subset, CD4+ or CD8+ T cells, or bulk PBMC T cells (not recorded which). The receptors stem from a woman aged 18 to 75 in good health.

The V and J genes are TRBV12-3 or TRBV12-4 and TRBJ2-6; TCRdb's D gene call, TRBD2, goes unchecked for lack of DNA. The CDR3 consists of 15 residues. The CDR3 region is CASSFEGPGANVLTF.

CDR3 loop: CASSPDDLNTEAFF. The chain couples TRBV18 to TRBJ1-1. Germline V gene sequence: CDR1 KGHSH, CDR2 LQKENI. CDR3 length: 14 amino acids.

The rearrangement joins TRBV20-1 to TRBJ2-7. CDR3 length equals 14 residues. Germline lookup yields CDR1 DFQATT and CDR2 SNEGSKA (reference sequence). CDR3 loop: CSARPWESSYEQYF.

The J gene is TRBJ2-7, the V gene TRBV6-2 or TRBV6-3; TCRdb's D gene call, TRBD1, goes unchecked for lack of DNA. The CDR3 covers 14 residues. Germline CDR1 MNHEY, CDR2 SVGEGT. CDR3 loop: CASSYGTGGYEQYF.

The gene calls are TRBV28 and TRBJ2-3; the TCRdb call, TRBD2, lacks DNA for checking. CDR3 length: 17 amino acids. The germline V gene has CDR1 MDHEN and CDR2 SYDVKM. The CDR3 reads CASSPGLASGIADTQYF.

The genes are TRBV4-3 and TRBJ1-3; the TCRdb call, TRBD1, lacks DNA for checking. CDR3 length: 15 amino acids. CDR1 and CDR2 from the germline V gene are LGHNA and YSLEER. This CDR3 is CASSPSGGSGNTIYF.

V gene TRBV5-4 combines with J gene TRBJ2-3. From germline, CDR1 is SGHNT and CDR2 YYREEE (reference sequence). This CDR3 has 15 amino acids. The CDR3 region is CASSLTTLGRDTQYF. The full variable domain, in which reference TRBV5-4 and TRBJ2-3 provide the parts outside the CDR3, is ETGVTQSPTHLIKTRGQQVTLRCSSQSGHNTVSWYQQALGQGPQFIFQYYREEENGRGNFPPRFSGLQFPNYSSELNVNALELDDSALYLCASSLTTLGRDTQYFGPGTRLTVL.

This chain connects TRBV7-2 to TRBJ1-2; TCRdb indicates TRBD1, and absent DNA this call remains unverified. The CDR3 is 14 amino acids. CDR1 is SGHTA, CDR2 FQGNSA, per germline. This CDR3 reads CASSYTSGDYGYTF.

The rearrangement joins TRBV18 to TRBJ2-5; TCRdb picks TRBD2, but there is no DNA to check that call. Germline V lookup: CDR1 KGHSH, CDR2 LQKENI. The CDR3 totals 14 residues. The CDR3: CASSKTSGIETQYF.

The rearrangement uses TRBV27 and TRBJ2-1; TCRdb returns TRBD2, unconfirmable since there is no DNA. CDR3 length: 15 amino acids. Germline V gene lookup returns CDR1 MNHEY and CDR2 SMNVEV (reference sequence). The CDR3 sequence is CASSWGTSGKNEQFF.

J is TRBJ2-3 and V is TRBV6-2 or TRBV6-3; the D gene TCRdb calls, TRBD2, cannot be checked with no DNA. The length of the CDR3 is 19 residues. Germline V CDR1 and CDR2: MNHEY, SVGEGT. CDR3 sequence: CASRGDGAGGPSSTDTQYF.

The V and J genes are TRBV6-2 or TRBV6-3 and TRBJ2-3; TCRdb returns TRBD1, unconfirmable since there is no DNA. CDR3 length: 15 amino acids. Germline values: CDR1 MNHEY, CDR2 SVGEGT. This CDR3 reads CASSHQLEGENTQYF.

The chain is built from TRBV20-1 and TRBJ2-3; TCRdb's D gene call, TRBD2, goes unchecked for lack of DNA. The CDR3 runs 18 residues. CDR1 and CDR2 (germline): DFQATT, SNEGSKA (reference sequence). CDR3 in amino acids: CSASPELAGVKGTDTQYF.

The CDR3 sequence: CASTHHLGGSYNEQFF. V gene TRBV7-9 combines with J gene TRBJ2-1; TCRdb picks TRBD1, but there is no DNA to check that call. Per germline, CDR1 SEHNR and CDR2 FQNEAQ (reference sequence). The length of the CDR3 is 16 residues.

The J gene is TRBJ2-4, the V gene TRBV3-1; TCRdb's D gene call, TRBD1, goes unchecked for lack of DNA. Germline assignment: CDR1 LGHDT and CDR2 YNNKEL (reference sequence). The CDR3 is made up of 14 amino acids. The CDR3 reads CASSSGQGMDIQYF.

The chain uses TRBV9 and TRBJ2-1; as DNA is missing, the TRBD1 call by TCRdb cannot be tested. There are 14 residues in the CDR3. The V gene's germline CDR1 is SGDLS and CDR2 YYNGEE. The chain's CDR3 is CASSEGVGTNEQFF.

The CDR3 sequence: CASSYEGLQETQYF. This sequence joins TRBV6-5 and TRBJ2-5; the D call from TCRdb, TRBD1, cannot be confirmed without DNA. CDR3 size: 14 residues. Per germline, CDR1 MNHEY and CDR2 SVGAGI.

The rearrangement links TRBV3-1 to TRBJ2-3; the TCRdb call, TRBD1, lacks DNA for checking. The length of the CDR3 is 15 residues. Germline-derived CDR1 and CDR2 are LGHDT and YNNKEL (reference sequence). CDR3 region: CASSEGGPLTDTQYF.

The chain is built from TRBV29-1 and TRBJ2-3; the D call of TRBD1 rests on TCRdb alone, since no DNA is present to check it. In germline, CDR1 is SQVTM, CDR2 ANQGSEA. This CDR3 spans 14 amino acids. CDR3 in amino acids: CSVLGTGFLDTQYF.

The chain carries TRBV9 and TRBJ2-3; TCRdb indicates TRBD2, and absent DNA this call remains unverified. Germline loops: CDR1 SGDLS, CDR2 YYNGEE. This CDR3 spans 17 amino acids. The CDR3: CASSVGGGSLSADTQYF.

This rearrangement joins TRBV28 to TRBJ2-3; the TRBD1 assignment by TCRdb is unverifiable without DNA. CDR1 and CDR2 from the germline V gene are MDHEN and SYDVKM. The CDR3 length is 16 residues. CDR3 residues: CASTSPGGRLTDTQYF.

The chain employs TRBV19 and TRBJ1-1; the D call from TCRdb, TRBD1, cannot be confirmed without DNA. Germline V CDR1 and CDR2: LNHDA, SQIVND (reference sequence). The CDR3 length is 14 residues. CDR3 in amino acids: CASSLQGQNTEAFF.

CDR3 sequence reads: CASSQVTSGYYNEQFF. The genes are TRBV3-1 and TRBJ2-1; TCRdb gives TRBD2 as the D gene, but with no DNA this cannot be confirmed. The germline CDR1 and CDR2 sequences are LGHDT and YNNKEL (reference sequence). CDR3 length: 16 amino acids.

The chain employs TRBV5-1 and TRBJ1-2. The CDR3 has 13 residues. CDR1 SGHRS and CDR2 YFSETQ come from the germline V gene. CDR3 sequence reads: CASSLENNYGYTF.

The chain joins TRBV3-1 to TRBJ1-1. CDR3 length: 15 residues. Germline V lookup: CDR1 LGHDT, CDR2 YNNKEL (reference sequence). Here the CDR3 reads CASSQVGRMNTEAFF.

The J gene is TRBJ2-3, the V gene TRBV24-1. Germline V CDR1 and CDR2: KGHDR, SFDVKD. This CDR3 contains 15 residues. The CDR3: CATSDLQGDTDTQYF.

The chain couples TRBV11-1 to TRBJ2-2; the TRBD1 assignment by TCRdb is unverifiable without DNA. The germline V gene encodes CDR1 SGHAT and CDR2 FQDESV (reference sequence). CDR3 size: 19 residues. This chain's CDR3 is CASSARVIGTHFRAGELFF.

This rearrangement joins TRBV3-1 to TRBJ2-7; TCRdb's D call, TRBD1, is unchecked because there is no DNA. Germline-derived CDR1 and CDR2 are LGHDT and YNNKEL (reference sequence). The CDR3 loop spans 14 amino acids. The CDR3 sequence: CASSQEGGLYEQYF.

The genes are TRBV20-1 and TRBJ2-1; TCRdb reports TRBD2, a call that lacks DNA to check it against. The CDR3 is 13 residues long. Looked up from germline, CDR1 is DFQATT and CDR2 is SNEGSKA (reference sequence). CDR3 protein: CSAGLADYNEQFF.

The V call is TRBV5-1, the J call TRBJ2-1; with no DNA, the TCRdb D assignment of TRBD1 cannot be verified. This CDR3 comprises 18 residues. CDR1 and CDR2 from the germline V gene are SGHRS and YFSETQ. This chain's CDR3 is CASSQSGDVPQGHNEQFF.